A selection of T cell receptor beta chains follows, all from one sample in a study of control samples from healthy donors and cancer patients. TCRdb's table, derived via immunoSEQ multiplex PCR, lists solely in-frame clones and lacks some. Counted here are about 110,000 clones, approximately 90% occurring once; the ten biggest clones make up about 4.7%. Source material: blood. The receptor set was obtained from a human donor in good health. The donor label of this sample is uncertain. Each CDR3 is given without its conserved first and last residue. Each record gives: clone size, CDR3 length, J gene, V gene, CDR3 protein. Only part of the rows carry a size: once, few, many, or a class if the clone is expanded.

.	13	TRBJ2-3	TRBV5-5	ASSYRDPSTDTQY
.	16	TRBJ2-1	TRBV27	ASSLSIGSSGADNEQF
.	11	TRBJ1-1	TRBV12-3/TRBV12-4	ASSFFSNTEAF
.	12	TRBJ2-3	TRBV6-5	ASSSPGAAPTQY
.	13	TRBJ2-3	TRBV29-1	SVGGGGRVDGTQY
.	13	TRBJ2-1	TRBV19	ASSATARSYNEQF
few	13	TRBJ1-6	TRBV6-5	ASIRGADGHSPLH
.	12	TRBJ2-1	TRBV19	ASSIFYRGNEQF
.	9	TRBJ1-1	TRBV19	ASNMGTEAF
.	11	TRBJ1-5	TRBV6-6	ASRPQGNQPQH
.	14	TRBJ2-3	TRBV19	ASSIGASSLTDTQY
.	14	TRBJ1-5	TRBV6-4	ASNGKTSCRNQPQH
.	15	TRBJ2-1	TRBV7-3	ASSTIAGARGYNEQF
.	15	TRBJ1-3	TRBV29-1	SVAGSGTGWPGNTIY
.	12	TRBJ2-7	TRBV2	ASSVGTGAYEQY
.	12	TRBJ2-3	TRBV5-1	ASSSLARTDTQY
.	12	TRBJ1-4	TRBV9	ASSVGGPNEKLF
.	13	TRBJ1-3	TRBV30	AWLRTVRSGNTIY
.	13	TRBJ2-7	TRBV23-1	ASSQSTQGGDEQY
.	13	TRBJ1-1	TRBV5-1	ASSLGQGQNTEAF
.	10	TRBJ1-2	TRBV5-6	ATGGLDYGYT
.	13	TRBJ2-2	TRBV27	ASSLPGWNTGELF
.	11	TRBJ1-5	TRBV7-9	ASSPQWGQPQH
.	12	TRBJ2-7	TRBV7-8	ASSSTVDRREQY
.	10	TRBJ2-7	TRBV12-3/TRBV12-4	ASSLEGYEQY
.	10	TRBJ1-1	TRBV11-2	ASSLAQGAAF
.	12	TRBJ1-2	TRBV5-6	ASSLAGLSYGYT
.	13	TRBJ2-3	TRBV6-6	ASSYQGEVLDTQY
.	12	TRBJ1-1	TRBV28	ASSFWGLNTEAF
.	16	TRBJ2-2	TRBV10-3	AISTPPGRLGNTGELF
.	11	TRBJ1-2	TRBV4-3	ASSQDTDYGYT
few	13	TRBJ2-1	TRBV18	ASSGRDKTYNEQF
.	13	TRBJ2-5	TRBV30	AWSHQTGGTETQY
.	11	TRBJ1-1	TRBV12-3/TRBV12-4	ASSWSGGTEAF
.	11	TRBJ2-2	TRBV11-3	ASSLRDAGELF
.	12	TRBJ2-2	TRBV18	ASSANVVAGELF
.	12	TRBJ2-3	TRBV6-5	ASKVGGPGDTQY
.	13	TRBJ1-6	TRBV27	ASTRDRPRNSPLH
.	11	TRBJ2-5	TRBV5-1	ASTQGNEETQY
.	12	TRBJ2-2	TRBV6-5	ASLFGGGTGELF
.	14	TRBJ2-1	TRBV24-1	ATSDLTSGGAHEQF
.	17	TRBJ2-7	TRBV12-5	ASAKDNWAGGGNPYEQY
.	14	TRBJ1-1	TRBV11-2	ASSLGQFGPNTEAF
.	12	TRBJ2-2	TRBV7-3	ASSLNTNTGELF
.	13	TRBJ2-1	TRBV27	ASSFRGADYNEQF
.	14	TRBJ2-3	TRBV30	AWRKRRTATDGTQY